The subject of this entry is one TCR beta chain. The protocol was immunoSEQ multiplex PCR, while the TCRdb copy is restricted to in-frame clones and leaves out a portion. The sample carries roughly 100,000 clones, roughly 82% recorded once. The data were taken from a study of blood T cell repertoires in COVID-19. The source material was peripheral blood. The TCR was taken from a human donor in a cohort sampled during active COVID-19.

The CDR3 sequence: CASATGQTIQETQYF. The CDR3 bases are TGTGCCTCAGCTACGGGACAGACCATTCAAGAGACCCAGTACTTC. This chain connects TRBV2 to TRBJ2-5; 7 bases line up with TRBD1. The junction had 14 bases not matched to a gene; V was cut back by 11 bases and J by 2 bases. The germline CDR1 and CDR2 sequences are SNHLY and FYNNEI. This CDR3 region has 15 residues.